This entry describes one TCR beta chain. This sample was taken from a study of low-dose radiotherapy and immunotherapy resistance in tumors. The CDR3 runs to 14 residues. The V gene end was trimmed by 5 bases and the J gene end by 7 bases; junction bases not matched to a gene: 8. The germline CDR1 and CDR2 sequences are MDHEN and SYDVKM. Primers used for first-strand cDNA, a TRAV- and TRBV-specific set, covered both alpha and beta chains. Both a constant-region primer and a V-primer adapter served to amplify TCRs across 20 PCR cycles. TCRdb re-derived calls from the reads in MiXCR, one entry per CDR3 protein. The sample contains roughly 6,000 distinct CDR3 sequences, 70% to 80% of which appear only once.

This TCR derives from a human donor with advanced metastatic prostate, ovarian, gallbladder or colorectal cancer (not recorded which). This table probably holds off-target reads from a library built for another chain. V gene TRBV28 combines with J gene TRBJ2-3; 8 bases fit TRBD2. CDR3 coding DNA: TGTGCCAGCAGTGCAACTAGCGGTCATAATACGCAGTATTTT. It specifies CASSATSGHNTQYF.